This T cell receptor beta chain emerged from a study of CD8 T cells in ankylosing spondylitis. The junction had 5 bases not matched to a gene; V was cut back by 3 bases and J by 5 bases. Germline assignment: CDR1 SGHRS and CDR2 YFSETQ. The CDR3 runs to 15 residues. This clonotype was detected a few times. Its specificity is unknown. Using quantitative 5'-RACE with molecular barcodes, the authors made TCR beta libraries. TCRdb redid the calling of the 5' RACE reads with MiXCR, one entry per CDR3 protein. The sample shows around 430,000 distinct CDR3 sequences, 17% of them seen only once. Study-wide results and caveats: Clones linked to the disease showed a CD8+ phenotype. They occurred at relatively low frequencies in peripheral blood. What appeared characteristic of ankylosing spondylitis blood was a TCR beta motif of under 10 highly homologous variants. Reportedly, matched ankylosing spondylitis synovial fluid was significantly enriched for disease-linked clones.

This sequence originates from a male donor with ankylosing spondylitis. J is TRBJ2-1 and V is TRBV5-1, with TRBD2 identical over 10 bases. Sequencing used blood, either unsorted or a sorted T cell fraction (not recorded which). Here the CDR3 DNA reads TGCGCCAGCAGCTCCCCGGGACTAGCGAACAATGAGCAGTTCTTC. As protein: CASSSPGLANNEQFF.